One and the same sample provided the 5 T cell receptor beta chains below, sequenced in a study of beta chain features in type 1 diabetes. The authors reverse transcribed all of the isolated RNA, so sequencing captured expressed TCRB transcripts. Measured with immunoSEQ multiplex PCR; TCRdb has only the in-frame clones, and not every one. The table has some 220,000 clones, approximately 10% seen once. Sequencing was carried out using central memory CD4+ T cells from blood. The origin of the receptors is a man younger than 30 in good health.

This clone was seen more than once but under ten times. The CDR3 spells CASSTPLAGLSTDTQYF. In nucleotides, the CDR3 is TGTGCCAGCAGTACCCCTCTAGCGGGCCTTAGCACAGATACGCAGTATTTT. The rearrangement joins TRBV2 to TRBJ2-3, with 8 bases aligning to TRBD2. CDR3 length: 17 residues. V was pared by 5 bases and J by 0 bases, with 10 bases of the junction left unmatched. Germline-derived CDR1 and CDR2 are SNHLY and FYNNEI. Complete variable domain (other parts from reference TRBV2 and TRBJ2-3): EPEVTQTPSHQVTQMGQEVILRCVPISNHLYFYWYRQILGQKVEFLVSFYNNEISEKSEIFDDQFSVERPDGSNFTLKIRSTKLEDSAMYFCASSTPLAGLSTDTQYFGPGTRLTVL.

This clone was seen a handful of times. Other nucleotide sequences from this sample produce the same CDR3. The rearrangement joins TRBV4-2 to TRBJ2-3; TRBD2 is a possible D gene (5 bases). The germline CDR1 and CDR2 sequences are LGHNA and YNFKEQ. The ends were cut back, 1 base at V and 0 bases at J, with 8 bases in the middle. The CDR3 covers 15 residues. This CDR3 is CASSQVAPSTDTQYF. DNA for the CDR3: TGTGCCAGCAGCCAAGTAGCGCCTAGCACAGATACGCAGTATTTT.

A few counts support this clone. This chain connects TRBV7-3 to TRBJ2-7; 7 nucleotides align to TRBD1. The CDR3 is made up of 15 amino acids. The germline V gene has CDR1 SGHTA and CDR2 FQGTGA. The V segment lost 3 bases and the J segment 0 bases; nucleotides outside the gene matches: 5. The CDR3 sequence: CASSFMTGRSYEQYF. The DNA for the CDR3 is TGTGCCAGCAGCTTTATGACAGGGCGCTCCTACGAGCAGTACTTC. Together with reference TRBV7-3 and TRBJ2-7, the CDR3 gives the full variable domain: GAGVSQTPSNKVTEKGKYVELRCDPISGHTALYWYRQSLGQGPEFLIYFQGTGAADDSGLPNDRFFAVRPEGSVSTLKIQRTERGDSAVYLCASSFMTGRSYEQYFGPGTRLTVT.

Ten or more counts support this clone. The gene calls are TRBV7-9 and TRBJ1-3; D unclear. Between the trimmed V and J ends, which lost 5 bases and 0 bases, there was a span of 14 bases. The CDR3 is 16 residues long. Germline CDR1 reads SEHNR; CDR2 reads FQNEAQ (reference sequence). CDR3 coding DNA: TGTGCCAGCAGCCGGGCGACATCCGTCTCTGGAAACACCATATATTTT. It specifies CASSRATSVSGNTIYF.

The rearrangement links TRBV7-2 to TRBJ1-2, with TRBD1 identical over 10 bases. This CDR3 spans 13 amino acids. V trimming: 1 base; J trimming: 11 bases; junction bases outside the gene matches: 4. Looked up from germline, CDR1 is SGHTA and CDR2 is FQGNSA. The chain's CDR3 is CASSLGTGGRYTF. The DNA of the CDR3 is TGTGCCAGCAGCTTAGGGACAGGGGGAAGATACACCTTC.